The 9 T cell receptor beta chains presented below share a single source sample, sequenced in a study of regulatory T cells in long-lasting Graves disease. For TCR beta, libraries came from iRepertoire HTBI primers and Arm-PCR of CDR3 regions. TCRdb recomputed calls from the multiplex PCR reads with MiXCR, one row per CDR3 protein. The sample consists of hundreds of thousands of distinct CDR3 sequences, over 14% of them appearing once. Time point in this sample: newly diagnosed GD, antithyroid drugs for less than 3 months. Isolated PBMC RNA provided the starting material for the TCR library. Another study also made use of these data, one on T cells in Graves' hyperthyroidism and ophthalmopathy.

Sequenced material: peripheral blood mononuclear cells (PBMCs), taken at new diagnosis, from a patient treated with antithyroid drugs. The source of these receptors is a woman in her thirties or forties with Graves disease.

In its sample, this clonotype was seen many times. The chain employs TRBV15 and TRBJ2-5; no firm D call. Looked up from germline, CDR1 is LNHNV and CDR2 is YYDKDF (reference sequence). With 1 base removed from V and 1 base from J, the gap between germline ends came to 7 bases. This CDR3 contains 14 residues. CDR3 sequence: CATSRAEFQETQYF. The CDR3 DNA is TGTGCCACCAGCAGAGCAGAGTTCCAAGAGACCCAGTACTTC.

This clonotype was observed at least ten times. This chain uses TRBV7-8 with TRBJ2-7; TRBD2 might be the D (5 bases). The V gene lost 5 bases and the J gene lost 4 bases, with 12 bases spanning the gap. Germline CDR1 reads SGHVS; CDR2 reads FQNEAQ. CDR3 length equals 13 residues. The CDR3 reads CASSQDSNYEQYF. DNA of the CDR3: TGTGCCAGCAGCCAGGACTCTAATTACGAGCAGTACTTC.

This clonotype was picked up many times. This sequence joins TRBV13 and TRBJ2-1; D call uncertain. The germline V gene has CDR1 PRHDT and CDR2 FYEKMQ (reference sequence). Between the trimmed V and J ends, which lost 2 bases and 7 bases, there was a span of 9 bases. The CDR3 runs 13 residues. CDR3 DNA sequence: TGTGCCAGCAGCTTATTGGTCGAAAATGAGCAGTTCTTC. Translation: CASSLLVENEQFF.

With respect to this clonotype: A much larger clone lies one base from this, so it may be a read error. The genes are TRBV27 and TRBJ2-4, with 10 bases matching TRBD2. Germline V gene lookup returns CDR1 MNHEY and CDR2 SMNVEV (reference sequence). The J segment lost 13 bases and the V segment lost 6 bases, leaving 18 bases of the junction unmatched. The CDR3 runs 16 residues. CDR3 DNA sequence: TGTGCCAGCAGCGTTTCAGCGGGAGGGCCGACGGATGAGCAGTACTTC. Translated: CASSVSAGGPTDEQYF.

This clonotype was seen a handful of times. A much larger clone lies one base from this, so it may be a read error. In DNA, the CDR3 is TGTACCAGTGGGTGGGATGAGCAGTTCTTC. Its protein is CTSGWDEQFF. V is TRBV11-2 and J is TRBJ2-1, with unresolved D. CDR3 length equals 10 residues. In germline, CDR1 is SGHAT, CDR2 FQNNGV.

The rearrangement joins TRBV4-1 to TRBJ2-3, with TRBD1 identical over 7 bases. Germline V lookup: CDR1 MGHRA, CDR2 YSYEKL. The ends lost 3 bases at V and 5 bases at J; junction bases unmatched: 14. The CDR3 loop spans 17 amino acids. CDR3 residues: CASSQAASTGWGDTQYF. CDR3 bases: TGCGCCAGCAGCCAGGCTGCTTCGACAGGGTGGGGAGATACGCAGTATTTT.

This clonotype was found many times. This chain uses TRBV13 with TRBJ2-1; 14 nucleotides match TRBD2. V gave up 2 bases and J gave up 8 bases; unmatched junction bases: 5. Germline V CDR1 and CDR2: PRHDT, FYEKMQ (reference sequence). This CDR3 comprises 16 residues. Here the CDR3 DNA reads TGTGCCAGCAGCTTAAGGGGACTAGCGGGGGAGGATGAGCAGTTCTTC. It encodes CASSLRGLAGEDEQFF.

Turning to this clonotype: This may be a read error, as it is one base from a much larger clone. This chain uses TRBV2 with TRBJ2-5, with a tentative D call TRBD1 (5 bases). V lost 6 bases, J lost 1 base, and 18 bases lay in between. The CDR3 length is 16 residues. Germline V gene data show CDR1 as SNHLY and CDR2 as FYNNEI. The CDR3 DNA sequence: TGTGCCAGCAGCTCCCGACAGAAGTCCCTCCAAGAGACCCAGTACTTC. This codes for CASSSRQKSLQETQYF.

The chain has TRBV19 and TRBJ1-5, with TRBD1 as a possible D gene (6 bases). V was cut by 7 bases and J by 7 bases, with 14 bases left in between. Germline loops: CDR1 LNHDA, CDR2 SQIVND (reference sequence). This CDR3 is 13 amino acids long. CDR3 nucleotides: TGTGCCAGTAAAGCAGGGGCTAGGCAGCCCCAGCATTTT. Translated: CASKAGARQPQHF.